The 28 T cell receptor beta chains presented below share a single source sample, sequenced in a study of shared clonotypes between healthy human individuals. Clones were sequenced by immunoSEQ multiplex PCR, and TCRdb holds only the in-frame ones, with some missing. This sample carries about a million clones, approximately 77% of them seen once, and the ten largest clones take 0.85% to 1%. Sequenced material: memory CD4+ T cells from PBMCs. Subset in this sample: CD45RA-negative fraction. These receptors were taken from a man aged 18 to 29 in good health. Some clones in this sample may be carry-over from other donors' samples.

V usage is TRBV18 and J usage is TRBJ2-2, with D tentatively TRBD1 (6 bases). With 0 bases removed from V and 5 bases from J, the gap between germline ends came to 10 bases. CDR1 and CDR2 from the germline V gene are KGHSH and LQKENI. The CDR3 length is 15 residues. CDR3 loop: CASSPPTGLTGELFF. CDR3 coding DNA: TGTGCCAGCTCACCACCGACAGGTCTAACCGGGGAGCTGTTTTTT.

This chain uses TRBV28 with TRBJ1-2; D might be TRBD1 (5 bases). Trimming removed 5 bases from V and 10 bases from J, with 17 bases in between. Germline V lookup: CDR1 MDHEN, CDR2 SYDVKM. The CDR3 contains 13 residues. The CDR3 bases are TGTGCCAGCAGTGACGTGACCCTAGGACACTACACCTTC. Its translation: CASSDVTLGHYTF.

The V call is TRBV28, the J call TRBJ2-5; D perhaps matches TRBD1 (5 bases). The V and J ends lost 3 bases and 5 bases respectively, with 13 bases between them. Germline V gene sequence: CDR1 MDHEN, CDR2 SYDVKM. The CDR3 spans 14 residues. In nucleotides, the CDR3 is TGTGCCAGCAGTTTGCAACAGGTCCCGGAGACCCAGTACTTC. This gives the protein CASSLQQVPETQYF.

Concerning this clone: The sample has other DNA sequences that encode this CDR3 too. The V and J genes are TRBV2 and TRBJ2-5; the match to TRBD2 covers 7 bases. Looked up from germline, CDR1 is SNHLY and CDR2 is FYNNEI. The CDR3 spans 12 residues. V lost 8 bases, J lost 1 base, and 1 base stayed unmatched. Here the CDR3 reads CASCGSQETQYF. The CDR3 DNA reads TGTGCCAGCTGCGGGAGCCAAGAGACCCAGTACTTC. The complete variable domain, with remaining parts taken from reference TRBV2 and TRBJ2-5, reads EPEVTQTPSHQVTQMGQEVILRCVPISNHLYFYWYRQILGQKVEFLVSFYNNEISEKSEIFDDQFSVERPDGSNFTLKIRSTKLEDSAMYFCASCGSQETQYFGPGTRLLVL.

The chain joins TRBV7-6 to TRBJ2-1; 11 bases line up with TRBD2. The CDR3 runs to 16 residues. Per the germline V gene, CDR1 is SGHVS and CDR2 is FNYEAQ. J was trimmed by 8 bases and V by 1 base; bases with no gene match: 7. The CDR3 DNA reads as TGTGCCAGCAGCTTAGATATAGCGGGAGGGAGCGATGAGCAGTTCTTC. Translated, it gives CASSLDIAGGSDEQFF. Looking up the rest from reference TRBV7-6 and TRBJ2-1 gives the full variable domain: GAGVSQSPRYKVTKRGQDVALRCDPISGHVSLYWYRQALGQGPEFLTYFNYEAQQDKSGLPNDRFSAERPEGSISTLTIQRTEQRDSAMYRCASSLDIAGGSDEQFFGPGTRLTVL.

This clone occurred a few times. The rearrangement joins TRBV11-2 to TRBJ2-7; 13 positions match TRBD2. The V and J ends lost 5 bases and 1 base, in that order; junction bases with no gene match: 5. The germline gives CDR1 SGHAT, CDR2 FQNNGV. The CDR3 contains 16 residues. The CDR3: CASSPLLAGGSYEQYF. The CDR3 coding sequence is TGTGCCAGCAGCCCCCTACTAGCGGGAGGGTCCTACGAGCAGTACTTC.

This clone was counted at least ten times. The chain is built from TRBV28 and TRBJ1-4, with 10 bases that match TRBD1. V shed 5 bases, J shed 6 bases, and the junction held 6 bases outside the gene matches. Per germline, CDR1 MDHEN and CDR2 SYDVKM. The CDR3 is made up of 15 amino acids. The DNA of the CDR3 is TGTGCCAGCAGTCCGTGGACAGGGGGGGATGAAAAACTGTTTTTT. This sequence encodes CASSPWTGGDEKLFF.

CDR3 sequence (DNA): TGTGCCAGCAGACGGACAGGGGAGGGTCGGGAGACCCAGTACTTC. It specifies CASRRTGEGRETQYF. V is TRBV28 and J is TRBJ2-5; TRBD1 aligns across 9 bases. Losses at the gene ends were 6 bases for V and 5 bases for J; bases not matched to a gene: 10. The CDR3 runs 15 residues. From germline, CDR1 is MDHEN and CDR2 SYDVKM. Full variable domain (remainder filled in from reference TRBV28 and TRBJ2-5): DVKVTQSSRYLVKRTGEKVFLECVQDMDHENMFWYRQDPGLGLRLIYFSYDVKMKEKGDIPEGYSVSREKKERFSLILESASTNQTSMYLCASRRTGEGRETQYFGPGTRLLVL.

In this sample, this clone turned up a few times. The gene calls are TRBV7-8 and TRBJ2-6, with D possibly being TRBD1 or TRBD2 (5 bases each). CDR1 is SGHVS, CDR2 FQNEAQ, per germline. The V end lost 5 bases, the J end lost 12 bases, and 17 bases lay between the germline ends. The CDR3 loop spans 14 amino acids. CDR3 amino acids: CASSPGGGAGVLTF. In DNA, the CDR3 is TGTGCCAGCAGCCCTGGAGGTGGGGCCGGCGTCCTGACTTTC.

This clone was counted a few times. This rearrangement joins TRBV30 to TRBJ1-6; D uncertain. V was pared by 3 bases and J by 7 bases, with 16 bases between. The CDR3 has 15 residues. Germline assignment: CDR1 GTSNPN and CDR2 SVGIG (reference sequence). The CDR3 bases are TGTGCCTGGAGAATAGGAGACACTCTAAATTCACCCCTCCACTTT. Its translation is CAWRIGDTLNSPLHF.

The chain has TRBV9 and TRBJ2-2, with D unclear. Per the germline V gene, CDR1 is SGDLS and CDR2 is YYNGEE. V was shortened by 5 bases and J by 3 bases, with 11 bases between the two germline ends. The CDR3 covers 14 residues. The CDR3 loop is CASSPFQDTGELFF. For the CDR3, the DNA is TGTGCCAGCAGTCCTTTTCAGGACACCGGGGAGCTGTTTTTT.

Ten or more counts support this clone. V usage is TRBV2 and J usage is TRBJ1-1, with D unresolved. The CDR3 is made up of 14 amino acids. The V end was cut by 3 bases, the J end by 0 bases, with 8 bases between. Germline V gene data show CDR1 as SNHLY and CDR2 as FYNNEI. The CDR3 DNA reads as TGTGCCAGCAGTGAGATACGGGTGAACACTGAAGCTTTCTTT. Translation gives CASSEIRVNTEAFF.

Here the CDR3 DNA reads TGCGCCAGCAGCCATTGGACAGGGAGAGGAAACACTGAAGCTTTCTTT. Translated, it gives CASSHWTGRGNTEAFF. The rearrangement joins TRBV5-1 to TRBJ1-1, with 8 bases aligning to TRBD1. With 4 bases clipped from V and 2 bases from J, the junction kept 10 bases outside the gene matches. The CDR3 spans 16 residues. Per the germline V gene, CDR1 is SGHRS and CDR2 is YFSETQ.

The gene calls are TRBV10-3 and TRBJ2-1, with TRBD1 matching 9 bases. CDR1 and CDR2 from the germline V gene are ENHRY and SYGVKD. The V gene end was trimmed by 11 bases and the J gene end by 6 bases; junction bases not matched to a gene: 8. CDR3 length: 13 amino acids. This CDR3 is CAVGQGDRNEQFF. CDR3 nucleotide sequence: TGTGCCGTGGGACAGGGAGACCGCAATGAGCAGTTCTTC.

The chain has TRBV5-1 and TRBJ1-4, with D perhaps matching TRBD1 (6 bases). This CDR3 contains 13 residues. The germline V gene has CDR1 SGHRS and CDR2 YFSETQ. V shed 4 bases and J shed 8 bases, with 12 bases lying between them. The CDR3 DNA reads TGCGCCAGCAGCCCACGGGACACCGAAAAACTGTTTTTT. Protein product: CASSPRDTEKLFF.

The CDR3 reads CASSLEASNPIASYEQYF. The DNA for the CDR3 is TGTGCCAGCAGCTTAGAGGCTAGCAATCCTATCGCCTCCTACGAGCAGTACTTC. The chain joins TRBV7-8 to TRBJ2-7, with TRBD2 as a possible D gene (5 bases). The germline V and J ends were trimmed by 1 base and 0 bases, with 19 bases remaining between them. This CDR3 has 18 residues. CDR1 SGHVS and CDR2 FQNEAQ come from the germline V gene.

CDR3 residues: CASSSVAGMRTGELFF. The DNA for the CDR3 is TGTGCCAGCAGCTCGGTAGCGGGGATGCGCACCGGGGAGCTGTTTTTT. The chain employs TRBV5-4 and TRBJ2-2, with 8 bases matching TRBD2. With 3 bases clipped from V and 4 bases from J, the junction kept 8 bases outside the gene matches. The CDR3 spans 16 residues. CDR1 and CDR2 from the germline V gene are SGHNT and YYREEE (reference sequence).

The chain recombines TRBV18 with TRBJ2-7, with TRBD1 matching over 7 bases. Trimming removed 6 bases from V and 3 bases from J; junction bases left unmatched: 8. Germline V gene sequence: CDR1 KGHSH, CDR2 LQKENI. This CDR3 has 14 amino acids. The CDR3 DNA sequence: TGTGCCAGCTCGCACGACAGGGTTAACTACGAGCAGTACTTC. This gives the protein CASSHDRVNYEQYF.

The chain recombines TRBV7-2 with TRBJ1-1; D gene uncertain. From germline, CDR1 is SGHTA and CDR2 FQGNSA. V dropped 6 bases and J dropped 1 base, with 9 bases sitting between them. The CDR3 sequence is 13 residues long. The CDR3 spells CASRLDWNTEAFF. CDR3 coding DNA: TGTGCCAGCAGGTTGGACTGGAACACTGAAGCTTTCTTT.

This clone was observed a single time. The chain links TRBV19 to TRBJ1-5, with D possibly being TRBD1 (6 bases). Germline V gene data show CDR1 as LNHDA and CDR2 as SQIVND (reference sequence). CDR3 length: 15 amino acids. V was cut by 2 bases and J by 7 bases, with 15 bases left in between. CDR3 sequence: CASSINPGAGQPQHF. Written as DNA, the CDR3 is TGTGCCAGTAGTATAAACCCAGGGGCTGGGCAGCCCCAGCATTTT.

Ten or more counts support this clone. The chain employs TRBV28 and TRBJ2-1; TRBD2 matches 12 bases. CDR3 size: 18 residues. The ends lost 2 bases at V and 2 bases at J; junction bases unmatched: 7. The germline V gene has CDR1 MDHEN and CDR2 SYDVKM. CDR3 loop: CASSLRASGRAAYNEQFF. CDR3 DNA: TGTGCCAGCAGTTTAAGGGCTAGCGGGAGGGCCGCCTACAATGAGCAGTTCTTC.

The J gene is TRBJ2-3, the V gene TRBV9; D is ambiguous. CDR3 size: 12 residues. V dropped 4 bases and J dropped 3 bases, with 6 bases sitting between them. Germline CDR1 SGDLS, CDR2 YYNGEE. The CDR3 protein is CASSKPTDTQYF. CDR3 nucleotides: TGTGCCAGCAGCAAGCCTACAGATACGCAGTATTTT.

This chain links TRBV6-6 with TRBJ1-5; the match to TRBD1 covers 8 bases. This CDR3 spans 15 amino acids. The V gene end was trimmed by 7 bases and the J gene end by 6 bases; junction bases not matched to a gene: 11. Germline CDR1 MNHNY, CDR2 SVGAGI (reference sequence). The DNA of the CDR3 is TGTGCCAGCAACGTAAGACAGGGGACGGGTCAGCCCCAGCATTTT. Translated, it gives CASNVRQGTGQPQHF.

The rearrangement joins TRBV5-4 to TRBJ2-5; TRBD1 aligns across 9 bases. The trim removed 4 bases at V and 6 bases at J, leaving 13 bases unmatched. The CDR3 loop spans 16 amino acids. The germline V gene encodes CDR1 SGHNT and CDR2 YYREEE (reference sequence). The CDR3 region has the DNA TGTGCCAGCAGCCCCGCTACCACAGGGGGCGCCCAGACCCAGTACTTC. Encoded protein: CASSPATTGGAQTQYF.

The chain couples TRBV18 to TRBJ2-2; D is possibly TRBD2 (5 bases). V shed 6 bases and J shed 7 bases, with 9 bases lying between them. The CDR3 consists of 12 residues. The germline V gene has CDR1 KGHSH and CDR2 LQKENI. Here the CDR3 DNA reads TGTGCCAGCTCTCTTCGGGACGGGGAGCTGTTTTTT. Protein sequence: CASSLRDGELFF.

CDR3 sequence reads: CASSQRASGSGDTQYF. The CDR3 DNA is TGTGCCAGCAGCCAGAGAGCTAGCGGGAGTGGGGATACGCAGTATTTT. This rearrangement joins TRBV4-2 to TRBJ2-3, with TRBD2 identical over 10 bases. Germline V gives CDR1 LGHNA, CDR2 YNFKEQ. CDR3 length: 16 amino acids. J lost 6 bases, V lost 3 bases, and 9 bases had no gene match.

Turning to this clone: A much larger clone is a single base away; this may be a read error. The same CDR3 also results from other DNA sequences found in this sample. The rearrangement links TRBV2 to TRBJ1-2; TRBD1 aligns across 7 bases. Germline-derived CDR1 and CDR2 are SNHLY and FYNNEI. The ends lost 7 bases at V and 7 bases at J; junction bases unmatched: 9. The CDR3 is 13 residues long. The CDR3 protein is CASISTGEGGYTF. CDR3 DNA: TGTGCCAGCATCAGCACAGGGGAGGGTGGCTACACCTTC.

The chain uses TRBV6-5 and TRBJ2-7, with D perhaps TRBD1 (6 bases). V shed 9 bases and J shed 0 bases, with 9 bases lying between them. Germline CDR1 MNHEY, CDR2 SVGAGI. This CDR3 is built from 12 residues. Here the CDR3 reads CASWGRSYEQYF. CDR3 sequence (DNA): TGTGCCAGTTGGGGGCGCTCCTACGAGCAGTACTTC.